This TCR beta chain was observed in a study of blood T cell repertoires in COVID-19 (dated by TCRdb to the early 2020s). As for the study more broadly: The collaborator samples originated in the United States, Italy and Spain and spanned the acute and convalescent phases of COVID-19. The material from the prospective study consisted of cDNA or gDNA derived from T cells, B-cell-depleted T cells, or PBMCs. Deeply sampled blood TCRbeta repertoires from subjects exposed to, actively infected with, or recovered from COVID-19 were included in the dataset. The repertoires were released in a freely available public database intended as a resource for research on the immune response to SARS-CoV-2. The samples were drawn from the first 160 participants of the ongoing ImmuneRACE study and from 950 to 1,500 subjects provided by 6 global collaborators. Nearly every sample came with metadata listing a de-identified subject ID, COVID-19 status, age in years and sex. Where available, HLA class I and class II types were obtained from metadata supplied by the sample provider rather than from assay-based typing. The investigation overall reported the following: The quantity of clinical and demographic metadata differed by source and by participant and was supplied without curation.

At one collaborating source in Seattle, patients were enrolled during active infection and were followed longitudinally through the course of disease. The collaborating institutions used their own protocols to collect whole blood in K2EDTA tubes. For TCRbeta analysis, collaborators shipped samples as frozen whole blood, isolated PBMCs, or DNA extracted from either of those sample types. TCRbeta CDR3 regions were amplified from genomic DNA by means of the immunoSEQ Assay, a bias-controlled multiplex PCR. As for the original processing: Nucleated cell counts per sample were estimated from amplification of reference gene primers within the assay. To quantify the absolute abundance of each unique TCRbeta CDR3 rearrangement, sequence reads were collapsed and filtered. For each sample, productive Simpson clonality was calculated as the square root of Simpson's diversity index over productive rearrangements. Held by TCRdb, this immuneACCESS table contains in-frame sequences only and omits some clones. Under half of the omission traces to an unresolved V gene where checked; the cause of the rest is unknown. The DNA was the basis for D and trimming; V, J and clone size are from that table. The sample table shows roughly 410,000 clones, and 89% are seen once. Approximately 1.5% of the sample goes to the ten largest clones.

According to the germline V gene, CDR1 reads SGHTA and CDR2 reads FQGNSA. From cysteine to phenylalanine, the CDR3 is 11 amino acids long. The entry retains the CDR3 DNA only, 33 bases that are in frame from base 1. V is reduced by 8 bases and J by 6 bases, leaving a spacing of 8 bases between them. In the case of this clone: Its recognized antigen is unknown. Base qualities are not at hand, and no much larger clone is one base apart.

This TCR came from a woman between 40 and 50 years old with COVID-19, enrolled during active disease. Sequenced material: peripheral blood. The chain is made from TRBV7-2 and TRBJ1-5; too little of a D gene remains to name it. The CDR3 region reads CASGEVQPQHF. The bases read TGTGCCAGCGGCGAGGTTCAGCCCCAGCATTTT.